Detailed here is one T cell receptor (beta chain). The data are from a study of blood T cell repertoires in COVID-19. Study-wide background: COVID-19 samples, acute and convalescent, were from the United States, Italy and Spain.

Generated by immunoSEQ multiplex PCR, the TCRdb table keeps only in-frame clones and is missing some. The profile shows around 26,000 clones, over 90% of them singletons. The germline gives CDR1 LGHDT, CDR2 YNNKEL (reference sequence). The CDR3 sequence is 15 residues long. Deletions cut 4 bases from V and 0 bases from J, with 12 bases between. Sequenced sample: peripheral blood. This receptor was identified in a human donor in a cohort sampled during active COVID-19. V gene TRBV3-1 (or the pseudogene TRBV3-2) combines with J gene TRBJ1-2; D is perhaps TRBD1 (5 bases). CDR3 sequence: CASSPYRGTNYGYTF. In DNA, the CDR3 is TGTGCCAGCAGCCCTTACCGGGGGACTAACTATGGCTACACCTTC.